Sequencing of this TCR beta chain was carried out in a study of cytomegalovirus exposure and HLA in healthy donors. Comments on this clone: The antigen is undetermined.

This CDR3 is built from 15 residues. General observations from the study: Later genetic work tied a missense DCLRE1C variant to beta-chain V and J trimming. Sequencing likely caused a cluster of highly shared sequence variants.

Primers for the PCR totalled 60 Vbeta and 13 Jbeta. Clones were read by immunoSEQ multiplex PCR, and TCRdb kept only the in-frame ones, dropping some. The sample records about 200,000 clones, 75% to 90% being singletons. Sequencing was done on a sample of PBMCs. The V gene is TRBV12-2, the J gene TRBJ2-1; the table's TRBD1 call for D was not verified on the DNA. TRBV12-2 is classified as a pseudogene. This TCR came from a woman between 35 and 50 years old in good health and CMV-seronegative. As DNA, the CDR3 is TGTGCAAGTCGCTTAGCGCACGGGGACAGACATGAGCAGTTCTTC. It codes for CASRLAHGDRHEQFF.